Shown below are 27 T cell receptor beta chains from a single sample sequenced in a study of blood T cells in healthy people across ages. Using a J-beta primer mix together with a sample-barcoded 5' primer, a second PCR was run for 7 to 11 cycles. From the 5' RACE reads, TCRdb called clonotypes with MiXCR, one entry per CDR3 protein. In the table there are 700,000 or so distinct CDR3 sequences, approximately 21% of which are singletons. The sequenced material came from blood. Receptors were obtained from a man in his 70s in good health.

This clonotype appeared a single time. This chain uses TRBV11-2 with TRBJ1-1; TRBD1 is a possible D gene (5 bases). CDR3 length: 12 amino acids. Trimming took 1 base from V and 8 from J, leaving 8 bases between them. The germline gives CDR1 SGHAT, CDR2 FQNNGV. CDR3 residues: CASSLGGWEAFF. The CDR3 nucleotides are TGTGCCAGCAGCTTAGGGGGCTGGGAAGCTTTCTTT.

The genes are TRBV12-3 or TRBV12-4 and TRBJ1-3; perhaps TRBD1 as D (5 bases). V gave up 6 bases and J gave up 0 bases, with 15 bases separating them. The CDR3 totals 16 residues. In DNA, the CDR3 is TGTGCCAGCAGCCCGGGACTCACAAACTCTGGAAACACCATATATTTT. Its translation: CASSPGLTNSGNTIYF.

This rearrangement joins TRBV5-1 to TRBJ1-2; no clear D. There are 15 residues in the CDR3. The V gene's germline CDR1 is SGHRS and CDR2 YFSETQ. V dropped 0 bases and J dropped 4 bases, with 13 bases sitting between them. CDR3 region: CASSLEFGNRYGYTF. In DNA form, the CDR3 reads TGCGCCAGCAGCTTGGAATTCGGCAACCGCTATGGCTACACCTTC.

The chain recombines TRBV10-3 with TRBJ2-5; 9 nucleotides align to TRBD1. Germline V gene sequence: CDR1 ENHRY, CDR2 SYGVKD. The CDR3 is 14 residues long. Trimming at V came to 6 bases and at J to 2 bases, leaving 4 bases not matched to a gene. DNA of the CDR3: TGTGCCATCAGCAGAGGGACAGGGCAAGAGACCCAGTACTTC. Amino acids: CAISRGTGQETQYF.

The CDR3, as DNA: TGCGCCAGCAGCTGGGACAGGGGAACCTATGGCTACACCTTC. Amino acid sequence: CASSWDRGTYGYTF. The chain couples TRBV5-1 to TRBJ1-2, with 10 bases fitting TRBD1. The CDR3 is 14 amino acids. From germline, CDR1 is SGHRS and CDR2 YFSETQ. The V and J ends lost 3 bases and 4 bases, in that order; junction bases with no gene match: 3.

This clonotype was counted a few times. The chain links TRBV19 to TRBJ2-1; D is perhaps TRBD2 (6 bases). V shed 3 bases and J shed 10 bases, with 19 bases lying between them. CDR3 length: 15 residues. Germline lookup yields CDR1 LNHDA and CDR2 SQIVND (reference sequence). The CDR3 reads CASSIPASEKIEQFF. The CDR3 DNA reads TGTGCCAGTAGTATTCCGGCTAGCGAGAAAATCGAGCAGTTCTTC.

This clonotype has only a few counts. V gene TRBV2 combines with J gene TRBJ1-2; no clear D. V was cut by 5 bases and J by 4 bases, with 14 bases left in between. The CDR3 is 14 amino acids. Germline loops: CDR1 SNHLY, CDR2 FYNNEI. CDR3 amino acids: CASSQSLGGYGYTF. The DNA of the CDR3 is TGTGCCAGCAGTCAAAGCTTAGGTGGCTATGGCTACACCTTC.

This chain's CDR3 is CASSPASSSITDTQYF. The DNA for the CDR3 is TGCGCCAGCAGCCCCGCTTCCAGCAGTATCACAGATACGCAGTATTTT. The chain couples TRBV4-1 to TRBJ2-3; D gene unclear. Trimming shortened V by 4 bases and J by 2 bases, and 16 bases separated the two germline ends. Germline values: CDR1 MGHRA, CDR2 YSYEKL. The CDR3 is 16 amino acids.

V gene TRBV20-1 combines with J gene TRBJ2-4; no firm D call. There are 12 residues in the CDR3. The germline V gene encodes CDR1 DFQATT and CDR2 SNEGSKA (reference sequence). Trimming took 3 bases from V and 5 from J, leaving 8 bases between them. The CDR3 DNA follows: TGCAGTGCTAGGGCAGGAGAAAACATTCAGTACTTC. It encodes CSARAGENIQYF.

V and J are TRBV6-1 and TRBJ2-3; TRBD2 matches at 12 bases. The CDR3 is 19 amino acids. Germline V CDR1 and CDR2: MNHNS, SASEGT. The junction had 14 bases not matched to a gene; V was cut back by 6 bases and J by 1 base. CDR3 loop: CASSRPTSGSREGTDTQYF. CDR3 DNA sequence: TGTGCCAGCAGCAGACCGACTAGCGGGAGTCGAGAGGGCACAGATACGCAGTATTTT.

The gene calls are TRBV12-3 or TRBV12-4 and TRBJ2-1, with a weak D call TRBD1 (5 bases). CDR3 size: 14 residues. V was clipped by 3 bases and J by 6 bases, with 12 bases between them. The DNA of the CDR3 is TGTGCCAGCAGTTTTCTCAGGGTTGGCAATGAGCAGTTCTTC. It yields the protein CASSFLRVGNEQFF.

The chain couples TRBV7-9 to TRBJ2-5; 8 bases are shared with TRBD2. This CDR3 has 14 amino acids. V trimming: 5 bases; J trimming: 2 bases; junction bases outside the gene matches: 4. CDR1 and CDR2 (germline): SEHNR, FQNEAQ (reference sequence). In DNA, the CDR3 is TGTGCCAGCAGCGACCCTAGCGGGCAAGAGACCCAGTACTTC. It is translated as CASSDPSGQETQYF.

The chain carries TRBV19 and TRBJ1-4, with a possible D match to TRBD1 (5 bases). Germline lookup yields CDR1 LNHDA and CDR2 SQIVND (reference sequence). This CDR3 region has 14 residues. Trimming cost V 5 bases and J 8 bases, with 15 bases left between them. CDR3 loop: CASSARIGGEKLFF. The CDR3, as DNA: TGTGCCAGTAGTGCCCGGATCGGGGGGGAAAAACTGTTTTTT.

The chain couples TRBV11-3 to TRBJ2-1; the D is unclear. The CDR3 has 15 residues. The germline CDR1 and CDR2 sequences are SGHNT and YENEEA. V was clipped by 3 bases and J by 7 bases, with 16 bases between them. DNA of the CDR3: TGTGCCAGCAGCTTGGCCGGGTCCGACCATAATGAGCAGTTCTTC. Encoded protein: CASSLAGSDHNEQFF.

This clonotype was picked up a small number of times. The CDR3 loop reads CASRTSGRAGEQFF. The CDR3 nucleotides read TGTGCCAGCCGTACAAGCGGGAGGGCCGGGGAGCAGTTCTTC. The rearrangement uses TRBV7-2 and TRBJ2-1, with 10 bases fitting TRBD2. CDR3 size: 14 residues. Germline V CDR1 and CDR2: SGHTA, FQGNSA. V dropped 8 bases and J dropped 10; count of bases not matched to a gene: 11.

The rearrangement joins TRBV2 to TRBJ2-2; TRBD1 agrees at 9 bases. V trimming: 7 bases; J trimming: 5 bases; junction bases outside the gene matches: 11. The CDR3 is made up of 16 amino acids. From germline, CDR1 is SNHLY and CDR2 FYNNEI. This CDR3 is CASTRQGVYGTGELFF. CDR3 in DNA: TGTGCCAGCACCCGACAGGGGGTGTACGGGACCGGGGAGCTGTTTTTT.

V gene TRBV15 combines with J gene TRBJ2-2; D uncertain. Germline assignment: CDR1 LNHNV and CDR2 YYDKDF (reference sequence). V was shortened by 0 bases and J by 7 bases, with 6 bases between the two germline ends. The CDR3 runs to 13 residues. The CDR3 bases are TGTGCCACCAGCAGAGATCTCGACGGGGAGCTGTTTTTT. This codes for CATSRDLDGELFF.

The table lists this clonotype with a few counts. The chain couples TRBV7-2 to TRBJ2-7, with 9 bases that match TRBD2. The germline V gene encodes CDR1 SGHTA and CDR2 FQGNSA. Trimming took 7 bases from V and 0 from J; bases not matched to a gene: 10. This CDR3 spans 16 amino acids. CDR3 coding DNA: TGTGCCAGCAACGGGCTAGCGGGGTTCACCTCCTACGAGCAGTACTTC. It translates to CASNGLAGFTSYEQYF.

Only a few counts were recorded for this clonotype. The chain joins TRBV5-1 to TRBJ1-1, with TRBD1 as a possible D gene (5 bases). V lost 0 bases, J lost 7 bases, and 13 bases lay in between. Germline CDR1 is SGHRS and CDR2 is YFSETQ. This CDR3 region has 14 residues. CDR3 nucleotide sequence: TGCGCCAGCAGCTTGGGGGGGAAACGTGATGAAGCTTTCTTT. Its translation is CASSLGGKRDEAFF.

This clonotype was observed a handful of times. The V and J genes are TRBV29-1 and TRBJ2-5; 9 nucleotides align to TRBD1. V dropped 7 bases and J dropped 4; count of bases not matched to a gene: 10. The CDR3 contains 14 residues. Germline V gene sequence: CDR1 SQVTM, CDR2 ANQGSEA. CDR3 sequence: CSALRRTGVETQYF. The CDR3, as DNA: TGCAGCGCATTAAGAAGGACAGGGGTAGAGACCCAGTACTTC. Full variable domain (rest looked up from reference TRBV29-1 and TRBJ2-5): SAVISQKPSRDICQRGTSLTIQCQVDSQVTMMFWYRQQPGQSLTLIATANQGSEATYESGFVIDKFPISRPNLTFSTLTVSNMSPEDSSIYLCSALRRTGVETQYFGPGTRLLVL.

This clonotype occurred a few times. This chain uses TRBV7-2 with TRBJ2-5; unclear D gene. TRBJ2-7 explains the end of the DNA better; the J call may be wrong. The CDR3 loop spans 15 amino acids. Germline CDR1 is SGHTA and CDR2 is FQGNSA. CDR3 sequence (DNA): TGTGCCAGCAGCTTAGAGTTCGGCCCAGGCTACGAGCAGTACTTC. It specifies CASSLEFGPGYEQYF.

This clonotype was counted between two and nine times. The rearrangement uses TRBV12-3 or TRBV12-4 and TRBJ1-2, with unresolved D. There are 12 residues in the CDR3. Deletions cut 2 bases from V and 4 bases from J, with 5 bases between. The CDR3 reads CASSLRLYGYTF. DNA of the CDR3: TGTGCCAGCAGTTTACGGCTCTATGGCTACACCTTC.

This clonotype was seen a few times. The chain couples TRBV12-3 or TRBV12-4 to TRBJ2-5; TRBD2 aligns across 7 bases. The length of the CDR3 is 15 residues. V shed 2 bases, J shed 9 bases, and the junction held 12 bases outside the gene matches. The CDR3 sequence: CASSLNEASAGAQYF. As DNA, the CDR3 is TGTGCCAGCAGTTTAAACGAGGCTAGCGCGGGGGCCCAGTACTTC.

This clonotype was counted a few times. The chain employs TRBV12-3 or TRBV12-4 and TRBJ1-3; D call uncertain. The CDR3 extends over 14 amino acids. Trimming left V 2 bases short and J 0 bases short, with 5 bases between. CDR3 in amino acids: CASSLRSSGNTIYF. Written as DNA, the CDR3 is TGTGCCAGCAGTTTAAGGTCCTCTGGAAACACCATATATTTT.

Concerning this clonotype: Relative to the germline gene, one junction end is altered; a read error may explain this. V gene TRBV13 combines with J gene TRBJ2-7; the D gene is possibly TRBD1 (5 bases). This CDR3 contains 13 residues. Germline V CDR1 and CDR2: PRHDT, FYEKMQ (reference sequence). CDR3 residues: CASGSTWTLERYF. CDR3 nucleotide sequence: TGTGCCAGCGGTTCTACTTGGACACTCGAGCGGTACTTC.

V gene TRBV24-1 combines with J gene TRBJ1-5; 9 bases match TRBD1. V shed 2 bases, J shed 5 bases, and the junction held 9 bases outside the gene matches. The length of the CDR3 is 17 residues. The germline V gene has CDR1 KGHDR and CDR2 SFDVKD. This CDR3 reads CATSDSTFGQGYQPQHF. CDR3 DNA: TGTGCCACCAGTGATTCCACCTTTGGACAGGGGTATCAGCCCCAGCATTTT.

This clonotype appeared a few times. The V gene is TRBV28, the J gene TRBJ2-3; D not resolved. Between the trimmed V and J ends, which lost 6 bases and 1 base, there was a span of 17 bases. Germline-derived CDR1 and CDR2 are MDHEN and SYDVKM. The CDR3 extends over 16 amino acids. CDR3 DNA sequence: TGTGCCAGCAGCCGCCTAGACCACGGTGGCACAGATACGCAGTATTTT. Protein product: CASSRLDHGGTDTQYF.